Sequencing of this TCR beta chain was carried out in a study of identical twins. This clonotype was observed a handful of times. The ends were cut back, 1 base at V and 7 bases at J, with 11 bases in the middle. The CDR3 has 13 residues. In germline, CDR1 is SGHRS, CDR2 YFSETQ. TCRdb called the 5' RACE reads again in MiXCR, with one record for every CDR3 protein. The sample holds hundreds of thousands of distinct CDR3 sequences, around 8.3% seen once. A further study also used this sample, focusing on yellow fever vaccine responses in identical twins.

The specimen sequenced was PBMCs. The TCR was taken from a woman younger than 35 in good health. The chain couples TRBV5-1 to TRBJ1-2; perhaps TRBD1 as D (5 bases). CDR3 sequence reads: CASSLTGVGGYTF. For the CDR3, the DNA is TGCGCCAGCAGCTTGACGGGGGTCGGTGGCTACACCTTC.